The T cell receptor (beta chain) described here comes from a study of T cell repertoires in cytomegalovirus infection. Study-level information: Both CMV infection and a matching HLA type were indicated by public TCR beta signatures. Study-wide results and limits: Across the ex vivo response, the dominant clonotypes were HLA-C-restricted CMV-specific TCR beta clonotypes.

Germline CDR1 and CDR2: ENHRY and SYGVKD. V shed 2 bases, J shed 5 bases, and the junction held 7 bases outside the gene matches. The CDR3 extends over 16 amino acids. Notes on this clonotype: What it recognizes is unknown.

Each CDR3 protein gets one entry after TCRdb re-called the reads with MiXCR. The sample shows about 24,000 distinct CDR3 sequences, 22% of them seen only once. J is TRBJ2-5 and V is TRBV10-3, with 11 bases identical to TRBD2. This sequence was found in a human donor in good health (CMV status not recorded). Some clones in this sample may be carry-over from other donors' samples. Material: CD8+ T cells from cultured PBMCs, obtained from culture after CMV antigen stimulation. DNA for the CDR3: TGTGCCATCAGTGAGCAAACTAGCGGGGGAACGGAGACCCAGTACTTC. Amino acids: CAISEQTSGGTETQYF.